The present T cell receptor (beta chain) was sequenced within a study of cytomegalovirus exposure and HLA in healthy donors. PCR amplification relied on 60 Vbeta primers (plus 13 Jbeta primers). The repertoire was sequenced with immunoSEQ multiplex PCR; TCRdb's copy has only in-frame clones and lacks some. This table holds about 84,000 clones, roughly 78% found once. Healthy donors of bone marrow made up the group. Trimming took 1 base from V and 6 from J, leaving 20 bases between them. The V gene's germline CDR1 is SGHRS and CDR2 YFSETQ. The CDR3 has 16 residues. Regarding this clone: What it binds is not known.

General observations from the study: Some V segments, TRBV6-2 and TRBV6-3 among them, were indistinguishable and were therefore excluded. Available immune exposure information was restricted to CMV serostatus only.

Sequencing input: PBMCs. This chain joins TRBV5-1 and TRBJ2-7; the D gene is possibly TRBD1 (5 bases). The sequence was collected from a male donor in good health and CMV-seropositive. The CDR3 region has the DNA TGCGCCAGCAGCTTGCCCACAGGCCCGGTTAAAAGCGAGCAGTACTTC. This codes for CASSLPTGPVKSEQYF.